This T cell receptor beta chain originates from a study of blood T cell repertoires in COVID-19. Within the 2 weeks before study entry, each person in the exposed group met a COVID-19 case. Sequencing was performed with immunoSEQ multiplex PCR; in TCRdb, only in-frame clones are kept and a portion is missing. This sample yields about 220,000 clones, of which around four fifths are seen a single time; about 4.8% belongs to the top ten. Germline V gene data show CDR1 as MNHNY and CDR2 as SVGAGI (reference sequence). V was trimmed by 6 bases and J by 4 bases, leaving 16 bases between them. This CDR3 contains 15 residues.

The chain combines TRBV6-6 with TRBJ2-1; TRBD2 is a possible D gene (5 bases). Sequencing input: PBMCs or T cells enriched from blood (not recorded which). This clonotype was sampled from a woman in her forties or fifties who had been exposed to COVID-19. This CDR3 is CASSLGRGTYNEQFF. CDR3 DNA sequence: TGTGCCAGCAGCCTTGGACGGGGAACTTACAATGAGCAGTTCTTC.